Listed here are 8 T cell receptor beta chains from one sample, sequenced in a study of blood T cell repertoires in COVID-19. TCRdb's copy holds only in-frame clones and misses some; the assay was immunoSEQ multiplex PCR. The sample includes 250,000 or so clones, about 83% of them seen just once. Sequences were obtained from peripheral blood. These receptors came from a man aged 25 to 40 who had recovered from COVID-19.

The gene calls are TRBV4-1 and TRBJ2-2, with D tentatively TRBD1 (6 bases). The V gene's germline CDR1 is MGHRA and CDR2 YSYEKL. Trimming removed 1 base from V and 9 bases from J, with 6 bases in between. The CDR3 contains 12 residues. The CDR3 nucleotides are TGCGCCAGCAGCCAAGGGGGGCGGGAGCTGTTTTTT. Residues: CASSQGGRELFF.

The chain recombines TRBV7-9 with TRBJ1-2, with D maybe TRBD1 (6 bases). CDR1 is SEHNR and CDR2 is FQNEAQ in the germline V gene (reference sequence). V lost 10 bases to trimming and J lost 1 base, with 13 bases between them. The CDR3 has 13 amino acids. The CDR3 region has the DNA TGTGCCAACCGACAGGACCTTAACTATGGCTACACCTTC. Translated: CANRQDLNYGYTF.

CDR3 DNA sequence: TGTGCCAGCAGCTCGAGACTAGCGGGTGAAGTATACAATGAGCAGTTCTTC. It is translated as CASSSRLAGEVYNEQFF. The V call is TRBV5-4, the J call TRBJ2-1; 10 positions match TRBD2. The CDR3 spans 17 residues. CDR1 and CDR2 from the germline V gene are SGHNT and YYREEE (reference sequence). V was clipped by 3 bases and J by 4 bases; unmatched bases: 10. The full variable domain, its missing parts supplied by reference TRBV5-4 and TRBJ2-1, is ETGVTQSPTHLIKTRGQQVTLRCSSQSGHNTVSWYQQALGQGPQFIFQYYREEENGRGNFPPRFSGLQFPNYSSELNVNALELDDSALYLCASSSRLAGEVYNEQFFGPGTRLTVL.

Only one count was recorded for this clone. The chain combines TRBV5-4 with TRBJ2-3, with D tentatively TRBD2 (6 bases). The CDR3 covers 15 residues. The V end was cut by 0 bases, the J end by 0 bases, with 8 bases between. The germline V gene encodes CDR1 SGHNT and CDR2 YYREEE (reference sequence). The CDR3 nucleotides are TGTGCCAGCAGCTTGGGCGGGACTAGCACAGATACGCAGTATTTT. It translates to CASSLGGTSTDTQYF. Full variable domain (outside the CDR3, taken from reference TRBV5-4 and TRBJ2-3): ETGVTQSPTHLIKTRGQQVTLRCSSQSGHNTVSWYQQALGQGPQFIFQYYREEENGRGNFPPRFSGLQFPNYSSELNVNALELDDSALYLCASSLGGTSTDTQYFGPGTRLTVL.

This clone appeared a few times. J is TRBJ2-7 and V is TRBV2, with 8 bases lining up with TRBD1. CDR1 is SNHLY and CDR2 is FYNNEI in the germline V gene. CDR3 length equals 14 residues. V gave up 6 bases and J gave up 1 base; unmatched junction bases: 5. In DNA, the CDR3 is TGTGCCAGCAGAAGACAGGGGACTTCCTACGAGCAGTACGTC. This translates into CASRRQGTSYEQYV.

The rearrangement links TRBV11-2 to TRBJ2-7; D might be TRBD1 (5 bases). V shed 1 base and J shed 3 bases, with 10 bases lying between them. Germline loops: CDR1 SGHAT, CDR2 FQNNGV. This CDR3 is 14 amino acids long. The CDR3 is CASSLADSGYEQYV. CDR3 sequence (DNA): TGTGCCAGCAGCTTAGCCGACAGTGGCTACGAGCAGTACGTC.

The V gene is TRBV27, the J gene TRBJ2-6; 7 nucleotides agree with TRBD2. CDR3 length equals 16 residues. Trimming removed 7 bases from V and 2 bases from J; junction bases left unmatched: 8. Germline V gives CDR1 MNHEY, CDR2 SMNVEV (reference sequence). This chain's CDR3 is CASTPNGGTGANVLTF. The CDR3 DNA reads as TGTGCCAGCACCCCGAACGGGGGGACTGGGGCCAACGTCCTGACTTTC.

CDR3 sequence (DNA): TGTGCTAGTGGTTTCGGGACAGGTAATTCACCCCTCCACTTT. Its translation is CASGFGTGNSPLHF. The genes are TRBV12-5 and TRBJ1-6, with 8 bases that match TRBD1. V gave up 3 bases and J gave up 6 bases; unmatched junction bases: 1. Germline CDR1 reads LGHNT; CDR2 reads FRNRAP. The CDR3 has 14 amino acids.